This entry features one TCR beta chain sequence. The data were obtained in a study of blood T cell repertoires in COVID-19. Whole-study context: The United States, Italy and Spain supplied acute and convalescent COVID-19 samples.

Per the study methods: Estimated nucleated cell counts came from reference gene primer amplification. Some clones are missing from TCRdb's copy, which holds only in-frame ones; the method was immunoSEQ multiplex PCR. V and J calls and clone size come straight from that table; D and trimming were deduced from the DNA. The sample includes 200,000 to 250,000 clones, 82% seen only once; the top ten take about 3.2%. The study recruited people aged 18 to 89 years across around 23 US areas. Participant reports of clinical history set cohort assignment. The germline gives CDR1 SGHDN, CDR2 FVKESK. Between the trimmed V and J ends, which lost 4 bases and 5 bases, there was a span of 21 bases. CDR3 size: 16 residues.

This sequence joins TRBV14 and TRBJ2-7, with TRBD1 as a possible D gene (6 bases). The sample consisted of PBMCs or T cells enriched from blood (not recorded which). The clonotype was recovered from a woman aged 60-75 years who had recovered from COVID-19. CDR3: CASSPLGQGIYHEQYF. The CDR3 DNA reads as TGTGCCAGCAGCCCCCTAGGCCAGGGGATCTACCACGAGCAGTACTTC.